This paragraph covers one T cell receptor (beta chain) sequence. These data are taken from a study of blood T cell repertoires in COVID-19. About the study: Both acute and convalescent COVID-19 samples were obtained from the United States, Italy and Spain. T cells, B-cell-depleted T cells, or PBMCs supplied cDNA or gDNA.

Original methodology: Quantification of nucleated cells was approximated via reference gene primer amplification. Data came from immunoSEQ multiplex PCR; TCRdb stores just in-frame clones and leaves some out. V and J calls and clone size follow that table, whereas D and trimming were derived from the DNA. Of about 110,000 clones detected, about nine tenths appear once; the ten largest clones hold 1.1%. This CDR3 comprises 14 residues. Germline V CDR1 and CDR2: MNHEY, SVGAGI. The V and J ends lost 8 bases and 0 bases respectively, with 12 bases between them. The sequencing sample was made of peripheral blood. The V call is TRBV6-5, the J call TRBJ2-3, with D tentatively TRBD2 (6 bases). The sequence was obtained from a human donor in a cohort sampled during active COVID-19. In nucleotides, the CDR3 is TGTGCCAGCGGCCGGGGGACTAGCACAGATACGCAGTATTTT. Encoded protein: CASGRGTSTDTQYF.